This entry is about one TCR beta chain. Its antigen remains unknown. This sample stems from a study of neoadjuvant anti-PD-1 for oral cavity cancer. In the study overall: Non-progressing patients received a fourth nivolumab dose near day 43, then surgery on days 50-56.

Findings and caveats of the study: Only three patients per response group were TCR-analyzed; validation needed. Pretreatment Treg/Th17 ratio correlated inversely with post-treatment tumor clonality.

Patients had HPV-negative, locally advanced oral cavity squamous cell carcinoma. V was shortened by 6 bases and J by 6 bases, with 7 bases between the two germline ends. This CDR3 comprises 11 residues. From germline, CDR1 is MNHNS and CDR2 SASEGT. Measured with immunoSEQ multiplex PCR; TCRdb has only the in-frame clones, and not every one. In the table there are 15,000 or so clones, about 60% of which are singletons. This receptor was taken from a person aged 40-85 years with oral cavity squamous cell carcinoma. The chain couples TRBV6-1 to TRBJ2-3; unclear D gene. The input for sequencing was PBMCs, taken before nivolumab (anti-PD-1) treatment. CDR3 loop: CASRAADTQYF. For the CDR3, the DNA is TGTGCCAGCAGAGCCGCCGATACGCAGTATTTT.